Detailed here is one T cell receptor (beta chain). Its antigen is still unknown. The sample belongs to a study of T cell repertoires in cytomegalovirus infection. Findings and limits, study-wide: In two of eight donors, the top clonotype was HLA-C-restricted CMV-specific.

Per the germline V gene, CDR1 is MGHRA and CDR2 is YSYEKL. Trimming at V came to 4 bases and at J to 6 bases, leaving 2 bases not matched to a gene. CDR3 size: 13 residues. TCRdb used MiXCR to reprocess the reads, holding one entry per CDR3 protein. The sample comprises around 250,000 distinct CDR3 sequences, about 18% of which are singletons, and roughly 45% rests with the top ten. The clonotype originates from a human donor in good health (CMV status not recorded). Some clones in this sample may be carry-over from other donors' samples. The chain recombines TRBV4-1 with TRBJ2-1; 8 bases match TRBD2. Material: CD8+ T cells from PBMCs. CDR3 residues: CASSPGTSNEQFF. The CDR3 region has the DNA TGCGCCAGCAGCCCGGGGACTAGCAATGAGCAGTTCTTC.